Sequencing of this TCR beta chain was carried out in a study of blood T cells in healthy people across ages. Study-level information: Through template switching, about one barcoded beta molecule was captured per two T cells, as measured in model experiments.

Donors ranged from about 6 to 95 years old and were healthy Caucasians in Russia. Every sample gave at least 5 micrograms of total RNA when it was extracted. A sample-barcoded 5' primer and a J-beta primer mix were used in a second PCR of about 7 to 12 cycles. One entry per CDR3 protein results from TCRdb running MiXCR on the 5' RACE reads. Of 950,000 to 1,200,000 distinct CDR3 sequences listed, around two fifths were seen once; the top ten hold less than 15%. CDR3 size: 14 residues. Germline-derived CDR1 and CDR2 are SNHLY and FYNNEI. Trimming took 7 bases from V and 1 from J, leaving 13 bases between them.

The V and J genes are TRBV2 and TRBJ1-2, with no clear D. Material: blood. This sequence originates from a young man in good health. The CDR3 loop is CASILGSVNYGYTF. The DNA for the CDR3 is TGTGCCAGCATTTTAGGGTCCGTTAACTATGGCTACACCTTC.